The rows below give T cell receptor beta chains drawn from one sample of a study of graft-versus-host responses after intestinal transplantation. The data were produced by immunoSEQ multiplex PCR, yet TCRdb's version contains in-frame clones alone and is incomplete. The table lists approximately 28,000 clones, 87% of them singletons. Specimen: PBMCs, collected about 420 days after intestinal transplantation. Receptors originate from a human patient who received an intestinal transplant, so some T cells may come from the graft donor. CDR3s include the opening cysteine and the closing phenylalanine or tryptophan.

v_gene,j_gene,CDR3aa
TRBV6-5,TRBJ1-5,CASSYSRDYYQPQHF
TRBV6-1,TRBJ2-2,CASSLQGGGTGELFF
TRBV27,TRBJ2-6,CASSSPSVTGSSSGANVLTF
TRBV19,TRBJ2-1,CASSTPPQAGNEQFF
TRBV11-2,TRBJ2-2,CASSLTRRPRGELFF
TRBV19,TRBJ1-2,CASSVQEFYGYTF
TRBV7-9,TRBJ1-3,CASSFPLSSGNTIYF
TRBV7-9,TRBJ2-5,CASSLRELETQYF
TRBV2,TRBJ1-2,CASRRTYNYGYTF
TRBV6-6,TRBJ1-5,CASMKGTAGNQPQHF
TRBV5-1,TRBJ2-5,CASSPGGSGRASETQYF
TRBV7-9,TRBJ2-2,CASSLSRTAPGELFF
TRBV12-5,TRBJ2-1,CASGLSRQVWQFF
TRBV12-5,TRBJ2-7,CASGLISTNRRVPYEQYF
TRBV25-1,TRBJ2-7,CASSATQPGLSYEQYF
TRBV2,TRBJ2-7,CATLASGSGEQYF
TRBV4-2,TRBJ2-2,CASSLGLAGGPGTGELFF
TRBV10-3,TRBJ2-7,CAISESPGGPYEQYF
TRBV21-1,TRBJ2-7,CASSKIIRTGVYEQYF
TRBV11-2,TRBJ1-5,CASSLEGRPNQPQHF
TRBV28,TRBJ2-7,CASSLTPSRGGVGDEQYF
TRBV15,TRBJ1-2,CATSSMERALNGYTF
TRBV19,TRBJ1-2,CASSVTSDGYYGYTF
TRBV6-1,TRBJ1-2,CASMRKTYGYTF
TRBV4-2,TRBJ1-5,CASSQGSRGGQPQHF
TRBV7-2,TRBJ2-7,CASSLWRGSSYEQYF
TRBV28,TRBJ1-6,CASSWGQGAKSPLHF
TRBV25-1,TRBJ2-5,CASGQGTETQYF
TRBV4-1,TRBJ1-2,CASSQDARPDYGYTF
TRBV9,TRBJ2-1,CASSVEQDPYNEQFF
TRBV6-5,TRBJ1-5,CASRQQGEGNQPQHF
TRBV6-5,TRBJ2-7,CASSEWGAYEQYF
TRBV5-3,TRBJ1-1,CARSLALIYRMNTEAFF
TRBV30,TRBJ2-3,CAWRLAGSTDTQYF
TRBV19,TRBJ2-7,CATAVFRDRGVYEQYF
TRBV19,TRBJ1-5,CASSIRWRYSNQPQHF
TRBV25-1,TRBJ2-5,CASSPSQGTLETQYF
TRBV7-6,TRBJ2-7,CASSSGPEQYF
TRBV6-1,TRBJ1-2,CASRQGYGYTF
TRBV7-9,TRBJ2-3,CASSLGPSGTSTDTQYF
TRBV27,TRBJ2-2,CASSYQDPGLGTGELFF
TRBV30,TRBJ1-6,CAWSMPWAPLHF
TRBV7-2,TRBJ1-1,CASSLMGRGTEAFF
TRBV4-1,TRBJ2-7,CASSQAGGPTYEQYF
TRBV9,TRBJ1-2,CASSLTRAPYGYTF
TRBV4-2,TRBJ2-2,CASSQDVTGSTGELFF
TRBV6-4,TRBJ2-7,CASRPRDTYEQYF
TRBV6-1,TRBJ1-5,CASSPIQGNQPQHF
TRBV7-3,TRBJ2-3,CASSLIRAGADTQYF
TRBV19,TRBJ2-1,CASPTLGLSYNEQFF
TRBV4-1,TRBJ2-1,CASSQVFLRGYNEQFF
TRBV12-5,TRBJ1-5,CASGKDNGTDFNQPQHF
TRBV28,TRBJ2-2,CASSPQLGGTPNTGELFF
TRBV6-1,TRBJ2-5,CASTSRQGVETQYF
TRBV15,TRBJ2-2,CATSSTASNTGELFF
TRBV7-2,TRBJ1-1,CASSLKGDRTEAFF
TRBV7-2,TRBJ2-2,CASSWTANTGELFF